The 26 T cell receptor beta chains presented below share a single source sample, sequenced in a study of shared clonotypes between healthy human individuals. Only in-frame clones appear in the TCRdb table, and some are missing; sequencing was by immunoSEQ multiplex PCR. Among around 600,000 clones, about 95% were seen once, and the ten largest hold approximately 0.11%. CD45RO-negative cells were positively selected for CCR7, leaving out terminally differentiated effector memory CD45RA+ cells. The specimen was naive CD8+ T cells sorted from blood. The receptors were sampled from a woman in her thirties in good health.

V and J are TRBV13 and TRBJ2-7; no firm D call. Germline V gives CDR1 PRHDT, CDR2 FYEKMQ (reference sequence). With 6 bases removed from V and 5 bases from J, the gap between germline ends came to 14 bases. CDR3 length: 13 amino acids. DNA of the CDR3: TGTGCCAGCAGTTCCAACATTATTCACGAGCAGTACTTC. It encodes CASSSNIIHEQYF.

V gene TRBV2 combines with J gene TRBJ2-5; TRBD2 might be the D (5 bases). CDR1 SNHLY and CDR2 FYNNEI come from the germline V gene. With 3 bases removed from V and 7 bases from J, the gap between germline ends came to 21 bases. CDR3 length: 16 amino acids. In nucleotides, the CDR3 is TGTGCCAGCAGTGATGCCCCCGAGGGAGCCAGCGCGACCCAGTACTTC. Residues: CASSDAPEGASATQYF.

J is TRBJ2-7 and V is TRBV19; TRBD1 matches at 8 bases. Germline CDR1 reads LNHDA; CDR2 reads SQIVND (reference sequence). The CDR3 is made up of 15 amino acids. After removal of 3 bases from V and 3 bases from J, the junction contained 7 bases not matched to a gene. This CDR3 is CASSIWQGAVYEQYF. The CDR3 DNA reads TGTGCCAGTAGTATCTGGCAGGGGGCGGTCTACGAGCAGTACTTC.

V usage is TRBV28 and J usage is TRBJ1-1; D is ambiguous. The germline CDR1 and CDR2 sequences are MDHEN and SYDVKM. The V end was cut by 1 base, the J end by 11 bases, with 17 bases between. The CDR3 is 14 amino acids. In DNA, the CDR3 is TGTGCCAGCAGTTTATCCACCGTGCGGAGTCGGGCTTTCTTT. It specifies CASSLSTVRSRAFF.

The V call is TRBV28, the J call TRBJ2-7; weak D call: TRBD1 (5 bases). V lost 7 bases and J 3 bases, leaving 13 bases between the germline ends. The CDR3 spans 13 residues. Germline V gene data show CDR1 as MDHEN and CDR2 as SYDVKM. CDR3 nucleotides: TGTGCCAGCACGGGCAGGGCAGTCTACGAGCAGTACTTC. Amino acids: CASTGRAVYEQYF.

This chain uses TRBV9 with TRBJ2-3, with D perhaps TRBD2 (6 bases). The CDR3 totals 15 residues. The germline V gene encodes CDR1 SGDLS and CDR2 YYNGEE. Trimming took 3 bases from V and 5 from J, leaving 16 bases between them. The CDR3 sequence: CASSEWGVLRDTQYF. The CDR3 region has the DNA TGTGCCAGCAGCGAGTGGGGGGTGTTAAGAGATACGCAGTATTTT. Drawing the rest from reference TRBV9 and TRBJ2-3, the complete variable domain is DSGVTQTPKHLITATGQRVTLRCSPRSGDLSVYWYQQSLDQGLQFLIQYYNGEERAKGNILERFSAQQFPDLHSELNLSSLELGDSALYFCASSEWGVLRDTQYFGPGTRLTVL.

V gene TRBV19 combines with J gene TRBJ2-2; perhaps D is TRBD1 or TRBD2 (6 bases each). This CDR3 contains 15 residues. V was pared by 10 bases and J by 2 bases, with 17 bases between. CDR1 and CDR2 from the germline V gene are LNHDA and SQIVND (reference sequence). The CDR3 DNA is TGTGCCACAAGGGGGGCCACAGATAACACCGGGGAGCTGTTTTTT. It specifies CATRGATDNTGELFF.

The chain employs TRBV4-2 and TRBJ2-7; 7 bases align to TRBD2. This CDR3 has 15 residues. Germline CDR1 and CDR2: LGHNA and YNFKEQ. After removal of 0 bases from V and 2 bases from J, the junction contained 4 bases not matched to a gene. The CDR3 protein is CASSQDRGDPYEQYF. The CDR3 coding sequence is TGTGCCAGCAGCCAAGATCGGGGGGATCCCTACGAGCAGTACTTC.

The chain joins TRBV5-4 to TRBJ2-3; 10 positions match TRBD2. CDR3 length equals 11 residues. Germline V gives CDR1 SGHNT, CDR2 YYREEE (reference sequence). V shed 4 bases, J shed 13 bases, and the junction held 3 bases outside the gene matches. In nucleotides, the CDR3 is TGTGCCAGCAGCACGGGACTAGCGAAGTATTTT. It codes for CASSTGLAKYF. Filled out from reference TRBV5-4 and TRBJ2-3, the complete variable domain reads ETGVTQSPTHLIKTRGQQVTLRCSSQSGHNTVSWYQQALGQGPQFIFQYYREEENGRGNFPPRFSGLQFPNYSSELNVNALELDDSALYLCASSTGLAKYFGPGTRLTVL.

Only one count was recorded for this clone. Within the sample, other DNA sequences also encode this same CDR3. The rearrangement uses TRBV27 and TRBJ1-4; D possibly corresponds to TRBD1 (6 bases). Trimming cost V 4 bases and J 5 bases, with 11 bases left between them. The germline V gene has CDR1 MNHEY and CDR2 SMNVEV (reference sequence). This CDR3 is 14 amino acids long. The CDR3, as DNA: TGTGCCAGCAGTTCGACAGGCAGCAATGAAAAACTGTTTTTT. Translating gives CASSSTGSNEKLFF.

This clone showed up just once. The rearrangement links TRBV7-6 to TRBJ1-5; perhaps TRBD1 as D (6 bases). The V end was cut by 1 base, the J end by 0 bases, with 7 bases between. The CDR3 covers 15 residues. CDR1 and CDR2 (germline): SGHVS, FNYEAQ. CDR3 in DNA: TGTGCCAGCAGCTTAGGACAGGATAGCAATCAGCCCCAGCATTTT. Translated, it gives CASSLGQDSNQPQHF.

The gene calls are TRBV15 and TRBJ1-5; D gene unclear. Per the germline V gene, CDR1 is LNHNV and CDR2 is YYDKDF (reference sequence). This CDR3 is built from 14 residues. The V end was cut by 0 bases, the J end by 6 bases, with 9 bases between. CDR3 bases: TGTGCCACCAGCAGAGATATAGGCGGTCAGCCCCAGCATTTT. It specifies CATSRDIGGQPQHF. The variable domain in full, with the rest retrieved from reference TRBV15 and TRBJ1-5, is DAMVIQNPRYQVTQFGKPVTLSCSQTLNHNVMYWYQQKSSQAPKLLFHYYDKDFNNEADTPDNFQSRRPNTSFCFLDIRSPGLGDTAMYLCATSRDIGGQPQHFGDGTRLSIL.

The CDR3 DNA sequence: TGTGCCACCAGCAGACCCCGCACCCGGGGACAGGAGAACACCGGGGAGCTGTTTTTT. Protein product: CATSRPRTRGQENTGELFF. The chain couples TRBV15 to TRBJ2-2; TRBD1 aligns across 8 bases. The germline V gene encodes CDR1 LNHNV and CDR2 YYDKDF (reference sequence). CDR3 length: 19 amino acids. With 2 bases clipped from V and 1 base from J, the junction kept 12 bases outside the gene matches.

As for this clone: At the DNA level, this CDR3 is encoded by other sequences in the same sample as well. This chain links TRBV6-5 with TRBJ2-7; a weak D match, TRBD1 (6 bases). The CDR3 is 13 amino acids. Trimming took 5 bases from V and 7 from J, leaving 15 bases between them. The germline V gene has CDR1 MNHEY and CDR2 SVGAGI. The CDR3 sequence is CASSPLTGGEQYF. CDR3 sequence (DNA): TGTGCCAGCAGTCCATTGACAGGTGGAGAGCAGTACTTC.

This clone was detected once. The CDR3 spells CASSHRLAGVHEQYF. The CDR3 region has the DNA TGTGCCAGCAGCCACCGACTAGCGGGAGTCCACGAGCAGTACTTC. V usage is TRBV7-9 and J usage is TRBJ2-7; TRBD2 aligns across 12 bases. J was trimmed by 5 bases and V by 5 bases; bases with no gene match: 7. Germline assignment: CDR1 SEHNR and CDR2 FQNEAQ (reference sequence). This CDR3 region has 15 residues.

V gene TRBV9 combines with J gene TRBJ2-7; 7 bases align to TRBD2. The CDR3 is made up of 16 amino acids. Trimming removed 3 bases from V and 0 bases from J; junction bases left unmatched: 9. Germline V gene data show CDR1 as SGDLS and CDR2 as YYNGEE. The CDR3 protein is CASSEQSGASSYEQYF. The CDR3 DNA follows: TGTGCCAGCAGCGAGCAGAGCGGGGCCAGCTCCTACGAGCAGTACTTC.

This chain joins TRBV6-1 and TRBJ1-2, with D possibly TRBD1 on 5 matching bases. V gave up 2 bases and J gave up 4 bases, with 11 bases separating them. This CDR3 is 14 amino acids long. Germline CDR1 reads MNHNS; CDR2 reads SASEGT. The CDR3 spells CASSETGPSYGYTF. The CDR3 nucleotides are TGTGCCAGCAGTGAAACGGGACCTAGCTATGGCTACACCTTC.

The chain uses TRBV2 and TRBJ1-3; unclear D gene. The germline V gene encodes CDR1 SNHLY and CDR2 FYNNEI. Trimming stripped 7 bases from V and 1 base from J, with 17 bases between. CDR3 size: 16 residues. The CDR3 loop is CASTPSGLLSGNTIYF. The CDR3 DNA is TGTGCCAGCACCCCGTCGGGCCTATTGTCTGGAAACACCATATATTTT.

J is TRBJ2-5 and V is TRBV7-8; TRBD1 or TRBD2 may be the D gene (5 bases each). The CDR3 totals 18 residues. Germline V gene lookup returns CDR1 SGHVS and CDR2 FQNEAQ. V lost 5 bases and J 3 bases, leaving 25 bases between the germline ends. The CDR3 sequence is CASSVKPSGPTAKETQYF. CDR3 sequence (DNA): TGTGCCAGCAGCGTAAAACCTTCGGGACCCACAGCTAAAGAGACCCAGTACTTC.

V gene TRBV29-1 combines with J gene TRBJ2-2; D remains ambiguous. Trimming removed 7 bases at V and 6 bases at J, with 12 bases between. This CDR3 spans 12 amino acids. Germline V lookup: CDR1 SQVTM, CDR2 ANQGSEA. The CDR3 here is CSALNGAGELFF. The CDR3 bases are TGCAGCGCCTTAAATGGGGCCGGGGAGCTGTTTTTT.

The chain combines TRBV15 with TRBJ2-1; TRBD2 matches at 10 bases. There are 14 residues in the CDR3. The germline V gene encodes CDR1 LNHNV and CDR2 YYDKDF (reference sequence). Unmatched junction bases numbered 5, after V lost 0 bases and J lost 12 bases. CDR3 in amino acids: CATSREDSGRPQFF. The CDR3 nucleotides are TGTGCCACCAGCAGAGAGGATAGCGGGAGGCCGCAGTTCTTC.

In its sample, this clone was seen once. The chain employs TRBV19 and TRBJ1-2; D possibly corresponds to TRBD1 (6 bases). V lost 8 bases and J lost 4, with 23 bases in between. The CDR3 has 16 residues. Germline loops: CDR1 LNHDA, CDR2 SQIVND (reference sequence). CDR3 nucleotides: TGTGCCAGTGAAACTAGCCGGGGGGCGCCCCTCTATGGCTACACCTTC. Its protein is CASETSRGAPLYGYTF.

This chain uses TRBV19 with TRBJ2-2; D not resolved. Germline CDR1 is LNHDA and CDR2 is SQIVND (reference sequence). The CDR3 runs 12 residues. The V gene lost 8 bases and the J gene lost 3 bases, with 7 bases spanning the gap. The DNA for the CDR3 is TGTGCCAGTTGTGGGGACACCGGGGAGCTGTTTTTT. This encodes CASCGDTGELFF.

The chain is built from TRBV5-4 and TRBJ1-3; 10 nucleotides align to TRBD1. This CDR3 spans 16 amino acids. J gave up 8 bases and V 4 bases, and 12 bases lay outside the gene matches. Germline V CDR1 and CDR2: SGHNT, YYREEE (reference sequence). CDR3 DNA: TGTGCCAGCAGCCGGACAGGGGGGGACCGACGTTACACCATATATTTT. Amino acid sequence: CASSRTGGDRRYTIYF.

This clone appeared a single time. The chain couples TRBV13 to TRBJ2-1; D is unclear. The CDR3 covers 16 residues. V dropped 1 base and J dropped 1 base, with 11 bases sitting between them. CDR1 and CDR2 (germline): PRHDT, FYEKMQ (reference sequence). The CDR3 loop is CASSLVTAPSYNEQFF. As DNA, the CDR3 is TGTGCCAGCAGCTTAGTGACGGCTCCATCCTACAATGAGCAGTTCTTC.

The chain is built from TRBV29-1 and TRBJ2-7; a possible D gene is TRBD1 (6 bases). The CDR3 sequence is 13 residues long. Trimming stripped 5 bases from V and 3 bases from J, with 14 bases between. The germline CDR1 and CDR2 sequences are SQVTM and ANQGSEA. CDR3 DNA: TGCAGCGTTTCCTTAAGGACAGTCTACGAGCAGTACTTC. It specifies CSVSLRTVYEQYF.